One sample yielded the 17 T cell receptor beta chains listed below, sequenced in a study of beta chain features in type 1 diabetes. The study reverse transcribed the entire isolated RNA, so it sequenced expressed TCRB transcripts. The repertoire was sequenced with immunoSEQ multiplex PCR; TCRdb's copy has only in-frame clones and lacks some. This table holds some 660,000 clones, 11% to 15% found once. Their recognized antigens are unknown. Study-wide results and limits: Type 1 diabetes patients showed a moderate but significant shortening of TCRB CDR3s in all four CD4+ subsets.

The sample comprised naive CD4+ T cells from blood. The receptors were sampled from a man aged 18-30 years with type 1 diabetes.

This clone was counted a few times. CDR3 in DNA: TGTGCCTGGAGTGTGGGACTAGCGGGGGGCCTCGCCTACAATGAGCAGTTCTTC. Translation: CAWSVGLAGGLAYNEQFF. The chain joins TRBV30 to TRBJ2-1, with TRBD2 matching 15 bases. This CDR3 contains 18 residues. The germline V gene has CDR1 GTSNPN and CDR2 SVGIG (reference sequence). Trimming took 0 bases from V and 2 from J; bases not matched to a gene: 5.

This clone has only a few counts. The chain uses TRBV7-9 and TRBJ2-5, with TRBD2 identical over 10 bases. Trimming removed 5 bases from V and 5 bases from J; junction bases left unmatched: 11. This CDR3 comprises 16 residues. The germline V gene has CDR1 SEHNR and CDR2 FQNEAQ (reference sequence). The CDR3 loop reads CASSPKAGGTAETQYF. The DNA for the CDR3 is TGTGCCAGCAGCCCCAAAGCGGGAGGGACCGCGGAGACCCAGTACTTC.

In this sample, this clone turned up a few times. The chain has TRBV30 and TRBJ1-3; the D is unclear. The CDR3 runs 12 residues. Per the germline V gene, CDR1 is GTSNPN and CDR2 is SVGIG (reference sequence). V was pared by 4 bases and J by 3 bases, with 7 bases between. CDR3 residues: CAWTPVGNTIYF. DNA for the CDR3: TGTGCCTGGACCCCGGTTGGAAACACCATATATTTT.

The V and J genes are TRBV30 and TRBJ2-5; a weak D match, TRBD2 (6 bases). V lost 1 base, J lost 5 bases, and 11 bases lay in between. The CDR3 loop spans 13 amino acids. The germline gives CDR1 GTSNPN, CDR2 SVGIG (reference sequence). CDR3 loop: CAWSGGVRETQYF. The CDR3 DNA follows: TGTGCCTGGAGTGGGGGGGTCCGGGAGACCCAGTACTTC.

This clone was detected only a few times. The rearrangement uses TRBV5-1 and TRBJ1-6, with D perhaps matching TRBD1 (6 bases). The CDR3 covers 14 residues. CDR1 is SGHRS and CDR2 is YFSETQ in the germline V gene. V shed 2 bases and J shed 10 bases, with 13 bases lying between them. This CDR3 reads CASSFDHGGSPLHF. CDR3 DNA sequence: TGCGCCAGCAGCTTTGATCACGGGGGCTCACCCCTCCACTTT.

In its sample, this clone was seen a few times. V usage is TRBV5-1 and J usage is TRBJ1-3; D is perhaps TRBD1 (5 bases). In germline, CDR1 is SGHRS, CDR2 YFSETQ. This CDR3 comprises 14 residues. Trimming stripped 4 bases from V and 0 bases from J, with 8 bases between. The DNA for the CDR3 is TGCGCCAGCAGCGAGGGGTTCTCTGGAAACACCATATATTTT. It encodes CASSEGFSGNTIYF.

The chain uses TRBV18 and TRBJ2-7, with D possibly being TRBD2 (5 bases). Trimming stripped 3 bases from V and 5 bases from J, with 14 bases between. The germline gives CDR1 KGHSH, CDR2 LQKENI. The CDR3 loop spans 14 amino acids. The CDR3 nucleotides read TGTGCCAGCTCACCCCCGTCGGGGTTCGACGAGCAGTACTTC. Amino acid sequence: CASSPPSGFDEQYF.

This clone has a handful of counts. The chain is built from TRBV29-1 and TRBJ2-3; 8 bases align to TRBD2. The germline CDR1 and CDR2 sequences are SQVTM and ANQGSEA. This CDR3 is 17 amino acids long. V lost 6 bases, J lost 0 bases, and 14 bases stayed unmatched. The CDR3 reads CSVRGSGSMGSTDTQYF. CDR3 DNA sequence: TGCAGCGTCCGCGGGAGCGGGAGTATGGGTAGCACAGATACGCAGTATTTT.

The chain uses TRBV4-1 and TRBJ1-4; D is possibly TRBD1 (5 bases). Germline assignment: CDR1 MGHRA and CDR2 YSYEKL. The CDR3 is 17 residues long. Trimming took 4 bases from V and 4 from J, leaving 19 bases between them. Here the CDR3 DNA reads TGCGCCAGCAGCCCGGCCCGGGGGAGCGGGGATAATGAAAAACTGTTTTTT. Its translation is CASSPARGSGDNEKLFF.

The CDR3 DNA sequence: TGTGCCAGCAGTGAAACAAATGAGCAGTTCTTC. Translation gives CASSETNEQFF. The rearrangement links TRBV6-1 to TRBJ2-1; D gene unclear. V dropped 2 bases and J dropped 7 bases, with 3 bases sitting between them. The CDR3 runs 11 residues. The germline V gene has CDR1 MNHNS and CDR2 SASEGT.

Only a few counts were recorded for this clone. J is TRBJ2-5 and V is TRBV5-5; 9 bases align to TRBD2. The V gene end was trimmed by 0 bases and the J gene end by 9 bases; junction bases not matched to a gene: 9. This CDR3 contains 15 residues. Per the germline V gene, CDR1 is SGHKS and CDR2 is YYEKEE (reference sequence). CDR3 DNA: TGTGCCAGCAGCTTGGGACTAGCGGCTCTAAGGGCCCAGTACTTC. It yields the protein CASSLGLAALRAQYF.

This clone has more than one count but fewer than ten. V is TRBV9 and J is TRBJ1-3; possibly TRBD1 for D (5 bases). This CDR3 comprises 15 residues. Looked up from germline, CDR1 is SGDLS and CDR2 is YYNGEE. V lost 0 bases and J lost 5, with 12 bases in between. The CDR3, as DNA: TGTGCCAGCAGCGTAGCTGCAGGGTCGAGAAACACCATATATTTT. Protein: CASSVAAGSRNTIYF.

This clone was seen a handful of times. The DNA of the CDR3 is TGTGCCAGCAGTGGCCCCCCGGGGGGCGCCTCCTACAATGAGCAGTTCTTC. Translating gives CASSGPPGGASYNEQFF. The gene calls are TRBV6-1 and TRBJ2-1; D is possibly TRBD2 (7 bases). The germline gives CDR1 MNHNS, CDR2 SASEGT. CDR3 length: 17 amino acids. The V gene lost 4 bases and the J gene lost 0 bases, with 16 bases spanning the gap.

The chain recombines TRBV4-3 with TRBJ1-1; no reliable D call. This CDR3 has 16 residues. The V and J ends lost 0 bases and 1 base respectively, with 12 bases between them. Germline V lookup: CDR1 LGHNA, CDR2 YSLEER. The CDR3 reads CASSQDKSRKNTEAFF. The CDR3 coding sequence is TGCGCCAGCAGCCAAGACAAATCCCGTAAGAACACTGAAGCTTTCTTT.

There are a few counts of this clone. In DNA form, the CDR3 reads TGTGCCAGCAGCGCCCTGACAGGGTCAGAGACCCAGTACTTC. This translates into CASSALTGSETQYF. V and J are TRBV9 and TRBJ2-5; TRBD1 aligns across 7 bases. The germline V gene has CDR1 SGDLS and CDR2 YYNGEE. The V gene end was trimmed by 3 bases and the J gene end by 4 bases; junction bases not matched to a gene: 6. CDR3 length: 14 residues.

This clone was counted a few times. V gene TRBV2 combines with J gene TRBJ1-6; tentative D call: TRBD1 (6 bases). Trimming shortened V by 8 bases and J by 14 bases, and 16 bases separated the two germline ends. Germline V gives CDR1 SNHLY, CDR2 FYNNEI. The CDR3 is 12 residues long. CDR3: CASGSGTHTLHF. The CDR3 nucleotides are TGTGCCAGCGGCTCCGGGACACATACCCTCCACTTT. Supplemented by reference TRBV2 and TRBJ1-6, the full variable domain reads EPEVTQTPSHQVTQMGQEVILRCVPISNHLYFYWYRQILGQKVEFLVSFYNNEISEKSEIFDDQFSVERPDGSNFTLKIRSTKLEDSAMYFCASGSGTHTLHFGNGTRLTVT.

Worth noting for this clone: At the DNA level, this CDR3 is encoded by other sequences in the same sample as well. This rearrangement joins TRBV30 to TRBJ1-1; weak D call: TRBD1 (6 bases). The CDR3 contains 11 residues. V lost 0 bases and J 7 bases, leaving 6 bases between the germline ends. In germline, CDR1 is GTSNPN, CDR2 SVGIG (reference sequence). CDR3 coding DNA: TGTGCCTGGAGTGTACAGGGTGAAGCTTTCTTT. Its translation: CAWSVQGEAFF. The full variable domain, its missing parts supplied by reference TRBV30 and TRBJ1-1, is SQTIHQWPATLVQPVGSPLSLECTVEGTSNPNLYWYRQAAGRGLQLLFYSVGIGQISSEVPQNLSASRPQDRQFILSSKKLLLSDSGFYLCAWSVQGEAFFGQGTRLTVV.